The 21 T cell receptor beta chains in this list originate from one sample, sequenced in a study of graft-versus-host responses after intestinal transplantation. Clones were read by immunoSEQ multiplex PCR, and TCRdb kept only the in-frame ones, dropping some. In the table there are roughly 100,000 clones, approximately 93% of which are singletons. Their cognate antigens are unknown. The sequencing here drew on unstimulated CD8+ T cells sorted from spleen or lymph node cells, taken before intestinal transplant. Receptors originate from a human donor who received an intestinal transplant.

This clone came up once. The chain links TRBV9 to TRBJ2-2; 8 bases fit TRBD2. With V trimmed by 4 bases and J by 2 bases, 7 bases remained unmatched. From germline, CDR1 is SGDLS and CDR2 YYNGEE. The CDR3 has 16 residues. This chain's CDR3 is CASSSTAGANTGELFF. The CDR3 DNA reads TGTGCCAGCAGCTCCACAGCGGGGGCCAACACCGGGGAGCTGTTTTTT.

This clone is a singleton in its sample. This chain connects TRBV4-1 to TRBJ2-2; perhaps TRBD2 as D (5 bases). The CDR3 has 16 residues. Trimming shortened V by 4 bases and J by 3 bases, and 15 bases separated the two germline ends. Germline CDR1 MGHRA, CDR2 YSYEKL. The DNA for the CDR3 is TGCGCCAGCAGCCTTCTCGCTAAGAGGGACACCGGGGAGCTGTTTTTT. Translating it yields CASSLLAKRDTGELFF.

The rearrangement joins TRBV11-3 to TRBJ2-1, with a weak D call TRBD1 (6 bases). The V end was cut by 1 base, the J end by 10 bases, with 11 bases between. The CDR3 covers 13 residues. Germline V gene lookup returns CDR1 SGHNT and CDR2 YENEEA. The CDR3 reads CASSLVTGTEQFF. The CDR3 DNA sequence: TGTGCCAGCAGCTTAGTCACCGGGACAGAGCAGTTCTTC.

V is TRBV11-3 and J is TRBJ2-3, with no clear D. The CDR3 contains 12 residues. Trimming pared 3 bases from V and 1 base from J, leaving 2 bases between. Germline loops: CDR1 SGHNT, CDR2 YENEEA. CDR3: CASSLGTDTQYF. CDR3 bases: TGTGCCAGCAGCTTGGGCACAGATACGCAGTATTTT.

The J gene is TRBJ1-1, the V gene TRBV7-8, with 8 positions matching TRBD1. V dropped 4 bases and J dropped 1; count of bases not matched to a gene: 14. The germline V gene encodes CDR1 SGHVS and CDR2 FQNEAQ. The CDR3 extends over 18 amino acids. CDR3 sequence: CASSYIPGGTTSNTEAFF. The CDR3 DNA reads as TGTGCCAGCAGCTACATCCCAGGGGGCACAACGTCGAACACTGAAGCTTTCTTT.

The gene calls are TRBV6-5 and TRBJ2-3, with D unresolved. V was trimmed by 0 bases and J by 2 bases, leaving 6 bases between them. The CDR3 has 14 amino acids. Germline CDR1 reads MNHEY; CDR2 reads SVGAGI. The CDR3 nucleotides are TGTGCCAGCAGTTACTCTGACTTCACAGATACGCAGTATTTT. As protein: CASSYSDFTDTQYF.

The rearrangement joins TRBV4-3 to TRBJ1-3; no definite D call. CDR1 and CDR2 from the germline V gene are LGHNA and YSLEER. The CDR3 covers 12 residues. Trimming removed 0 bases at V and 7 bases at J, with 4 bases between. The CDR3 sequence: CASSQDLNTIYF. CDR3 nucleotides: TGCGCCAGCAGCCAAGATCTTAACACCATATATTTT.

This clone was found once. This specimen includes other DNA sequences encoding the same CDR3. V usage is TRBV27 and J usage is TRBJ1-1; D is unclear. Germline V gene data show CDR1 as MNHEY and CDR2 as SMNVEV (reference sequence). The ends were cut back, 6 bases at V and 0 bases at J, with 8 bases in the middle. CDR3 length equals 13 residues. CDR3 sequence (DNA): TGTGCCAGCAGCCTGGGTATGAACACTGAAGCTTTCTTT. It is translated as CASSLGMNTEAFF.

The chain joins TRBV2 to TRBJ2-7; D remains unclear. V was pared by 8 bases and J by 0 bases, with 11 bases between. Germline V CDR1 and CDR2: SNHLY, FYNNEI. This CDR3 is built from 13 residues. The CDR3 DNA reads TGTGCCAGCCGGGCGCTTACCTCCTACGAGCAGTACTTC. It encodes CASRALTSYEQYF.

CDR3 amino acids: CASRPGTSGGYTDTQYF. The CDR3 DNA reads as TGTGCCAGCAGACCAGGGACTAGCGGGGGGTACACAGATACGCAGTATTTT. V gene TRBV27 combines with J gene TRBJ2-3; 15 positions agree with TRBD2. From germline, CDR1 is MNHEY and CDR2 SMNVEV (reference sequence). This CDR3 has 17 residues. The V gene end was trimmed by 6 bases and the J gene end by 2 bases; junction bases not matched to a gene: 6.

The genes are TRBV4-1 and TRBJ1-5; maybe TRBD1 (5 bases). Per the germline V gene, CDR1 is MGHRA and CDR2 is YSYEKL. Trimming shortened V by 6 bases and J by 5 bases, and 26 bases separated the two germline ends. CDR3 size: 18 residues. DNA of the CDR3: TGCGCCAGCAGGCGGCCGGGCCAGGGTGGGATCACAGATCAGCCCCAGCATTTT. Translation gives CASRRPGQGGITDQPQHF.

This chain uses TRBV6-1 with TRBJ1-2; TRBD1 might be the D (5 bases). Germline loops: CDR1 MNHNS, CDR2 SASEGT. The CDR3 is 16 residues long. The V gene lost 3 bases and the J gene lost 2 bases, with 16 bases spanning the gap. CDR3 amino acids: CASSDRVGVVNYGYTF. The CDR3 DNA is TGTGCCAGCAGTGACAGGGTCGGGGTTGTAAACTATGGCTACACCTTC.

The chain couples TRBV27 to TRBJ1-1, with D uncertain. This CDR3 comprises 13 residues. The V gene's germline CDR1 is MNHEY and CDR2 SMNVEV (reference sequence). Trimming shortened V by 3 bases and J by 6 bases, and 11 bases separated the two germline ends. The CDR3 nucleotides are TGTGCCAGCAGTTTGACGGAAGTGGCTGAAGCTTTCTTT. Translation: CASSLTEVAEAFF.

This chain links TRBV14 with TRBJ2-7; TRBD2 might be the D (6 bases). This CDR3 contains 14 residues. Trimming cost V 3 bases and J 2 bases, with 11 bases left between them. Germline lookup yields CDR1 SGHDN and CDR2 FVKESK. The CDR3 spells CASSHPGTPYEQYF. The CDR3 region has the DNA TGTGCCAGCAGCCATCCCGGGACTCCCTACGAGCAGTACTTC.

The chain links TRBV25-1 to TRBJ1-1, with 9 bases aligning to TRBD1. The germline CDR1 and CDR2 sequences are MGHDK and SYGVNS. The CDR3 consists of 15 residues. The V gene end was trimmed by 6 bases and the J gene end by 0 bases; junction bases not matched to a gene: 5. CDR3: CASRRDRGLNTEAFF. CDR3 nucleotides: TGTGCCAGCAGACGAGACAGGGGGTTGAACACTGAAGCTTTCTTT.

This chain links TRBV9 with TRBJ2-3, with TRBD2 matching 7 bases. Germline trimming cut 0 bases from V and 2 bases from J; bases unmatched to any gene: 6. Germline V gene lookup returns CDR1 SGDLS and CDR2 YYNGEE. This CDR3 comprises 16 residues. The CDR3 loop is CASSVGGTTNTDTQYF. The DNA of the CDR3 is TGTGCCAGCAGCGTAGGAGGGACTACTAACACAGATACGCAGTATTTT.

The chain joins TRBV9 to TRBJ2-1; D possibly matches TRBD1 or TRBD2 (6 bases each). Germline V lookup: CDR1 SGDLS, CDR2 YYNGEE. V was clipped by 0 bases and J by 3 bases, with 13 bases between them. CDR3 size: 16 residues. The CDR3 sequence: CASSVAIEGGYNEQFF. The CDR3 nucleotides read TGTGCCAGCAGCGTAGCGATTGAGGGGGGCTACAATGAGCAGTTCTTC.

The chain uses TRBV11-2 and TRBJ1-2; TRBD1 is a possible D gene (5 bases). Germline CDR1 SGHAT, CDR2 FQNNGV. The V gene lost 5 bases and the J gene lost 4 bases, with 11 bases spanning the gap. The CDR3 length is 13 residues. CDR3: CASSGGTPYGYTF. Written as DNA, the CDR3 is TGTGCCAGCAGCGGCGGGACCCCCTATGGCTACACCTTC.

The V gene is TRBV4-1, the J gene TRBJ2-3; D not certain. The CDR3 sequence is 12 residues long. V gave up 1 base and J gave up 6 bases, with 5 bases separating them. CDR1 MGHRA and CDR2 YSYEKL come from the germline V gene. Here the CDR3 reads CASSQARDTQYF. In DNA form, the CDR3 reads TGCGCCAGCAGCCAAGCTAGGGATACGCAGTATTTT.

This chain joins TRBV6-5 and TRBJ1-1; D perhaps matches TRBD1 (5 bases). Trimming pared 9 bases from V and 1 base from J, leaving 12 bases between. This CDR3 is 13 amino acids long. The germline V gene has CDR1 MNHEY and CDR2 SVGAGI. The CDR3 region has the DNA TGTGCCAGTAGGGACTTAGGGAACACTGAAGCTTTCTTT. Its translation: CASRDLGNTEAFF.

The genes are TRBV6-1 and TRBJ2-6, with 7 nucleotides matching TRBD1. The CDR3 has 15 amino acids. After removal of 6 bases from V and 0 bases from J, the junction contained 2 bases not matched to a gene. CDR1 and CDR2 (germline): MNHNS, SASEGT. The CDR3 nucleotides read TGTGCCAGCAGCGGGACAGCCTCTGGGGCCAACGTCCTGACTTTC. Translating gives CASSGTASGANVLTF.